The clone carrying this T cell receptor (beta chain) has a count of ten or more. Its matching antigen is unknown. The source of the sample is a study of naive and memory T cell subsets. Treatment: skin biopsy from PPD injection site in Mantoux-positive individual. An oligonucleotide containing a UMI was ligated to the 3' end of TCR cDNA. Tuberculin skin test biopsies were taken where PPD was injected in Mantoux-positive people. Amplification of ligated cDNA took four PCR rounds with SP2 and nested alpha and beta constant primers. Using its own MiXCR run on the UMI-ligation and nested PCR reads, TCRdb lists one record per CDR3 protein. The sample has approximately 22,000 distinct CDR3 sequences, roughly 6% seen once. Study-wide results and limits: Tuberculin site TCR excess was interpreted as type IV hypersensitivity infiltration.

CDR3 length: 15 amino acids. The V gene lost 2 bases and the J gene lost 4 bases, with 12 bases spanning the gap. Germline V gene data show CDR1 as MNHEY and CDR2 as SVGEGT. The sequencing used skin, collected from a tuberculin skin test site. The chain uses TRBV6-2 or TRBV6-3 and TRBJ2-1, with D unclear. This TCR derives from an adult in good health. CDR3 DNA: TGTGCCAGCAGTTACAGCTCCCCGTATTACAATGAGCAGTTCTTC. It encodes CASSYSSPYYNEQFF.